This record looks at one T cell receptor (beta chain) sequence and its context. This clonotype was recorded many times. The target of this receptor is not known. Within one base of it there is no much larger clone, and no base qualities were kept. Hyperthyroidism patients were newly diagnosed, with disease duration under 2 months, and aged 18 to 65 years. Any patient with an uncontrolled infection, another autoimmune disease, pregnancy or lactation was excluded. Diagnoses were established on the basis of clinical symptoms, serum thyroxine and TRAb, thyroid ultrasound, and orbital computed tomography. Blood from progressor patients was collected at the time of first diagnosis with hyperthyroidism, before any ophthalmopathy symptoms had appeared. Ficoll-Paque density gradient centrifugation was used to isolate PBMCs from approximately 10 ml of fresh peripheral blood. Patients classed as progressors first received a Graves' hyperthyroidism diagnosis and then went on to develop ophthalmopathy during follow-up. Total RNA was extracted with Trizol reagent, and quality was checked on an Agilent 2100 Bioanalyzer.

Amplification of TCR beta CDR3 regions was carried out from RNA transcripts. The TCR CDR3 was subjected to a first round of RT-PCR using the HTBI primer set and the Qiagen OneStep RT-PCR kit. A second multiplex PCR round built the libraries, followed by size selection and purification. Paired-end sequencing of the libraries was performed with 100 bp reads on an Illumina HiSeq2000. As for how the authors treated the data: SOAPnuke was used to process the raw data, throwing out any read that contained adapters or uncalled bases, had a mean Phred below 15, or lacked an exact constant-primer or identifier match. High-quality paired reads were merged using COPE v1.2.5, and each unique nucleotide sequence was defined as a clonotype. MiTCR v1.1 was used to align clonotypes to the IMGT TRBV, TRBD and TRBJ reference segments. The analysis included only V-J combinations with a frequency above 0.0001, which together covered about 99% of the repertoires. The TCS score was defined as F50 (clonal expansion) divided by E x V (chaos), with BLOSUM62-based TCRdist calculated between CDR3 peptides within each V-J. Welch's t-statistics and random forest reduced roughly 530 V-J features to 10 to 15, which were used in a naive Bayes classifier (R e1071). TCRdb reprocessed the public reads (quality trimming at Q25 with fastp, clone calling with MiXCR) and kept in-frame beta chains. Rows merge per CDR3 protein into single entries with the most common DNA and genes. Here the V and J calls rest on TCRdb's processing, not on the authors' analysis. This sample has around 700,000 distinct CDR3 sequences in its table, and about 17% of those were observed once. Roughly a sixth of the sample is taken by the ten largest.

This record comes from a study of T cells in Graves' hyperthyroidism and ophthalmopathy (dated by TCRdb to the late 2010s). At the level of the whole study: Peripheral blood was collected at initial diagnosis, before any treatment. TCR V-J signatures able to tell the groups apart were searched for in a discovery cohort of 100 patients, of whom over 40 had Graves' ophthalmopathy and roughly 57 had stable Graves' hyperthyroidism. Prospective prediction of ophthalmopathy was tested in an independent validation cohort of approximately 18 hyperthyroidism patients and 15 to 17 patients who later progressed to ophthalmopathy. The 95 to 100 discovery patients were randomly split 7:3 into training and test sets. In addition, the study compared T-cell repertoires in thyroid tissue and in blood from six Graves' hyperthyroidism patients. After sampling, hyperthyroidism patients received methimazole starting at 30 mg daily, and ophthalmopathy patients received high-dose intravenous methylprednisolone. The paper reports TCR Vbeta CDR3 sequencing of some 140 peripheral blood samples: 40 or so ophthalmopathy, fewer than 85 hyperthyroidism and 17 progressor patients. Paper-wide results and their limitations: During validation, the model predicted progression to ophthalmopathy a median of roughly 7.1 months ahead of onset, with 60% to 71% sensitivity and almost 75% specificity. Blood samples also contained most of the expanded thyroid clonotypes (frequency above 0.001), which suggests that blood repertoires may reflect thyroid immune responses. No statistical method was used to fix the sample size in advance, and group allocation was not hidden from the investigators. A model built on a 13 V-J signature distinguished ophthalmopathy from stable hyperthyroidism, reaching approximately 89% sensitivity and under 84% specificity in cross-validation and 80%/75% in testing.

The germline V gene (reference sequence) supplies CDR1 DFQATT and CDR2 SNEGSKA. V is clipped by 1 base and J by 4 bases, and the sequence between their germline boundaries is 7 bases long. From its cysteine to its phenylalanine, the CDR3 spans 12 amino acids. Only the CDR3 region is kept as DNA, spanning 36 bases read in frame from base 1. This clonotype was obtained from a woman between 45 and 60 years old with Graves' hyperthyroidism that later progressed to Graves' ophthalmopathy. The V and J genes are TRBV20-1 and TRBJ1-2, with the D gene not confidently named. Input material: blood. The DNA is TGCAGTGCTAGAGGTGTCGCCTATGGCTACACCTTC. Its coded protein is CSARGVAYGYTF.